One sample yielded the 18 T cell receptor beta chains listed below, sequenced in a study of cytomegalovirus exposure and HLA in healthy donors. The PCR employed 60 Vbeta primers together with 13 Jbeta primers. Only in-frame clones appear in the TCRdb table, and some are missing; sequencing was by immunoSEQ multiplex PCR. The sample lists roughly 180,000 clones; about four fifths were seen once. The sequenced sample was PBMCs. The receptors originated from a girl between 5 and 17 years old in good health and CMV-seropositive.

The chain recombines TRBV4-3 with TRBJ2-7; a possible D gene is TRBD2 (7 bases). This CDR3 is built from 16 residues. Germline lookup yields CDR1 LGHNA and CDR2 YSLEER. V dropped 0 bases and J dropped 0 bases, with 12 bases sitting between them. This CDR3 is CASSQDQGTNSYEQYF. CDR3 coding DNA: TGCGCCAGCAGCCAAGATCAGGGGACTAACTCCTACGAGCAGTACTTC.

The rearrangement joins TRBV4-3 to TRBJ1-5; D not resolved. The CDR3 is 14 amino acids. Germline V lookup: CDR1 LGHNA, CDR2 YSLEER. The germline V and J ends were trimmed by 0 bases and 3 bases, with 6 bases remaining between them. CDR3 DNA sequence: TGCGCCAGCAGCCAAGAGACACTCAATCAGCCCCAGCATTTT. Its translation is CASSQETLNQPQHF.

The rearrangement links TRBV27 to TRBJ1-1; D is ambiguous. The V end was cut by 8 bases, the J end by 3 bases, with 13 bases between. In germline, CDR1 is MNHEY, CDR2 SMNVEV (reference sequence). The CDR3 is 13 residues long. The CDR3 DNA follows: TGTGCCAGCGGGGAGGCTTTTGACACTGAAGCTTTCTTT. Translation gives CASGEAFDTEAFF.

The genes are TRBV19 and TRBJ2-7; TRBD2 is a possible D gene (7 bases). Trimming shortened V by 2 bases and J by 4 bases, and 12 bases separated the two germline ends. This CDR3 spans 14 amino acids. Germline V lookup: CDR1 LNHDA, CDR2 SQIVND (reference sequence). The CDR3 DNA reads as TGTGCCAGTAGTATAACGGGGGGCACTTACGAGCAGTACTTC. It specifies CASSITGGTYEQYF.

This clone was detected a few times. This rearrangement joins TRBV4-3 to TRBJ2-7, with D possibly being TRBD1 (6 bases). This CDR3 region has 15 residues. Germline assignment: CDR1 LGHNA and CDR2 YSLEER. Trimming left V 0 bases short and J 3 bases short, with 12 bases between. In nucleotides, the CDR3 is TGCGCCAGCAGCCAAGATCCACAGGGCGGCTACGAGCAGTACTTC. Residues: CASSQDPQGGYEQYF.

About this clone: Germline is not matched at one junction end, which may reflect a read error. The CDR3 region has the DNA TGTGCCAGCAGGGAAGGGACAGCCGGGGCCAACGTCCTGACTTTC. Translation gives CASREGTAGANVLTF. This chain connects TRBV2 to TRBJ2-6; TRBD1 aligns across 7 bases. CDR3 length: 15 amino acids. Germline assignment: CDR1 SNHLY and CDR2 FYNNEI.

The V gene is TRBV6-1, the J gene TRBJ2-3; D is possibly TRBD1 (6 bases). The CDR3 loop spans 15 amino acids. Germline V gene lookup returns CDR1 MNHNS and CDR2 SASEGT. Between the trimmed V and J ends, which lost 3 bases and 1 base, there was a span of 11 bases. CDR3 sequence (DNA): TGTGCCAGCAGTGATGACTGGACAGGCACAGATACGCAGTATTTT. This codes for CASSDDWTGTDTQYF.

The gene calls are TRBV7-9 and TRBJ2-7; 11 bases match TRBD1. The CDR3 length is 16 residues. CDR1 and CDR2 (germline): SEHNR, FQNEAQ (reference sequence). The J segment lost 5 bases and the V segment lost 5 bases, leaving 11 bases of the junction unmatched. The CDR3 loop reads CASSTEDRGRPDEQYF. In nucleotides, the CDR3 is TGTGCCAGCAGCACCGAGGACAGGGGGCGACCTGACGAGCAGTACTTC.

This chain uses TRBV7-2 with TRBJ1-2; the match to TRBD1 covers 9 bases. V shed 3 bases, J shed 5 bases, and the junction held 4 bases outside the gene matches. Germline V gives CDR1 SGHTA, CDR2 FQGNSA. This CDR3 has 14 amino acids. CDR3 in amino acids: CASSFMGQGYGYTF. The DNA for the CDR3 is TGTGCCAGCAGCTTCATGGGACAGGGTTATGGCTACACCTTC. The complete variable domain, with remaining parts taken from reference TRBV7-2 and TRBJ1-2, reads GAGVSQSPSNKVTEKGKDVELRCDPISGHTALYWYRQSLGQGLEFLIYFQGNSAPDKSGLPSDRFSAERTGGSVSTLTIQRTQQEDSAVYLCASSFMGQGYGYTFGSGTRLTVV.

The V and J genes are TRBV5-1 and TRBJ1-6, with 11 bases fitting TRBD1. The germline gives CDR1 SGHRS, CDR2 YFSETQ. The CDR3 is made up of 14 amino acids. J lost 10 bases, V lost 0 bases, and 0 bases had no gene match. The DNA for the CDR3 is TGCGCCAGCAGCTTGGGGGACAGGGGGTCACCCCTCCACTTT. Its translation: CASSLGDRGSPLHF.

The chain employs TRBV6-5 and TRBJ2-7; weak D call: TRBD1 (5 bases). There are 13 residues in the CDR3. Germline V gene sequence: CDR1 MNHEY, CDR2 SVGAGI. V was cut by 7 bases and J by 4 bases, with 14 bases left in between. CDR3 sequence reads: CASNPQQGYEQYF. The CDR3, as DNA: TGTGCCAGCAACCCCCAGCAGGGTTACGAGCAGTACTTC.

This clone has a single count. The chain joins TRBV10-3 to TRBJ1-2; 9 bases match TRBD1. V lost 10 bases and J lost 2; bases outside the gene matches: 5. In germline, CDR1 is ENHRY, CDR2 SYGVKD. This CDR3 region has 13 residues. The CDR3 DNA is TGTGCCAGTACGGGACAGGGAAACTATGGCTACACCTTC. It encodes CASTGQGNYGYTF.

The chain combines TRBV5-4 with TRBJ1-4; D call uncertain. The CDR3 is made up of 14 amino acids. The germline V gene encodes CDR1 SGHNT and CDR2 YYREEE (reference sequence). The V end lost 4 bases, the J end lost 0 bases, and 7 bases lay between the germline ends. CDR3 loop: CASSPTPTNEKLFF. The CDR3 DNA sequence: TGTGCCAGCAGCCCGACACCAACTAATGAAAAACTGTTTTTT.

CDR3 protein: CASSQGRRGNGPQHF. CDR3 DNA sequence: TGCGCCAGCAGCCAAGGTCGGAGGGGTAATGGACCCCAGCATTTT. This chain connects TRBV4-1 to TRBJ1-5; D may be TRBD1 (5 bases). Trimming took 1 base from V and 10 from J, leaving 17 bases between them. Germline CDR1 MGHRA, CDR2 YSYEKL. The CDR3 covers 15 residues.

J is TRBJ1-2 and V is TRBV13, with 10 bases lining up with TRBD1. This CDR3 is 18 amino acids long. J lost 2 bases, V lost 1 base, and 10 bases had no gene match. Looked up from germline, CDR1 is PRHDT and CDR2 is FYEKMQ (reference sequence). CDR3 sequence (DNA): TGTGCCAGCAGCTTAGACCCGCTTGGACAGGGGGAGAACTATGGCTACACCTTC. The encoded protein is CASSLDPLGQGENYGYTF.

This chain joins TRBV11-3 and TRBJ2-2; 10 bases align to TRBD1. Trimming took 5 bases from V and 6 from J; bases not matched to a gene: 12. Germline CDR1 reads SGHNT; CDR2 reads YENEEA. The CDR3 has 17 residues. CDR3 in amino acids: CASSATGTGVLAGELFF. The CDR3 region has the DNA TGTGCCAGCAGCGCCACCGGGACAGGGGTTTTAGCCGGGGAGCTGTTTTTT.

The chain employs TRBV7-8 and TRBJ1-4, with D possibly matching TRBD1 (6 bases). The CDR3 runs 15 residues. With 1 base removed from V and 5 bases from J, the gap between germline ends came to 11 bases. Germline lookup yields CDR1 SGHVS and CDR2 FQNEAQ. CDR3 nucleotide sequence: TGTGCCAGCAGCTTAGGCAGGGGTAGGAATGAAAAACTGTTTTTT. Residues: CASSLGRGRNEKLFF.

J is TRBJ1-1 and V is TRBV30; D not certain. Trimming took 2 bases from V and 1 from J, leaving 5 bases between them. CDR3 length: 12 residues. Germline CDR1 is GTSNPN and CDR2 is SVGIG (reference sequence). DNA of the CDR3: TGTGCCTGGAGTCAGGAGAACACTGAAGCTTTCTTT. Its translation is CAWSQENTEAFF.